These 14 T cell receptor beta chains were sequenced from one sample in a study of identical twins. TCRdb recomputed calls from the 5' RACE reads with MiXCR, one row per CDR3 protein. This sample has approximately 700,000 distinct CDR3 sequences, with roughly 18% found just once. The sample was also reused in another study, on T cells expressing NK-cell markers.

The sample taken for sequencing was PBMCs. These receptors came from a woman in her late teens or twenties in good health.

The chain combines TRBV15 with TRBJ2-7; 11 bases match TRBD2. V was clipped by 0 bases and J by 6 bases; unmatched bases: 4. The CDR3 sequence is 15 residues long. Germline V gene lookup returns CDR1 LNHNV and CDR2 YYDKDF (reference sequence). The CDR3 coding sequence is TGTGCCACCAGCAGAGATAGCGGGAGGGCCGGCGAGCAGTACTTC. Protein product: CATSRDSGRAGEQYF.

The chain has TRBV5-1 and TRBJ2-7, with TRBD2 identical over 10 bases. The J segment lost 9 bases and the V segment lost 3 bases, leaving 9 bases of the junction unmatched. The CDR3 length is 14 residues. The germline V gene has CDR1 SGHRS and CDR2 YFSETQ. The CDR3 spells CASSWLAGEGMQYF. Here the CDR3 DNA reads TGCGCCAGCAGCTGGCTAGCGGGAGAAGGTATGCAGTACTTC.

This clonotype was counted only a few times. The chain joins TRBV29-1 to TRBJ2-2; perhaps TRBD1 as D (7 bases). The CDR3 covers 15 residues. Germline CDR1 SQVTM, CDR2 ANQGSEA. Trimming took 5 bases from V and 0 from J, leaving 13 bases between them. The CDR3 spells CSVLGGTANTGELFF. DNA for the CDR3: TGCAGCGTTTTAGGAGGGACAGCGAACACCGGGGAGCTGTTTTTT.

This chain uses TRBV4-2 with TRBJ1-1; D is ambiguous. The germline V gene encodes CDR1 LGHNA and CDR2 YNFKEQ. Trimming stripped 6 bases from V and 0 bases from J, with 20 bases between. The CDR3 length is 17 residues. Here the CDR3 DNA reads TGTGCCAGCAGTGCACTGGCAGGCGGTGTTATGAACACTGAAGCTTTCTTT. Amino acids: CASSALAGGVMNTEAFF.

The rearrangement links TRBV6-2 or TRBV6-3 to TRBJ2-7; TRBD2 matches at 9 bases. The V gene end was trimmed by 6 bases and the J gene end by 2 bases; junction bases not matched to a gene: 11. The CDR3 length is 16 residues. Germline V gene lookup returns CDR1 MNHEY and CDR2 SVGEGT. Written as DNA, the CDR3 is TGTGCCAGCAGCCCCCTCCCTGCTAGCGGGGCCTACGAGCAGTACTTC. Amino acids: CASSPLPASGAYEQYF.

This clonotype was found a few times. The chain is built from TRBV12-3 or TRBV12-4 and TRBJ2-5; 7 bases line up with TRBD1. This CDR3 comprises 14 residues. V gave up 5 bases and J gave up 4 bases; unmatched junction bases: 7. The CDR3, as DNA: TGTGCCAGCAGTCGCCTCCGGGACAGAGAGACCCAGTACTTC. As protein: CASSRLRDRETQYF.

This clonotype was found a few times. This rearrangement joins TRBV20-1 to TRBJ1-1; 7 bases fit TRBD1. Germline CDR1 is DFQATT and CDR2 is SNEGSKA (reference sequence). J was trimmed by 1 base and V by 7 bases; bases with no gene match: 6. CDR3 length: 13 amino acids. The CDR3 nucleotides read TGCAGTGGGACACAGGGGTGGAACACTGAAGCTTTCTTT. It is translated as CSGTQGWNTEAFF.

This clonotype was detected many times. The chain has TRBV6-1 and TRBJ1-2; 12 nucleotides line up with TRBD1. Losses at the gene ends were 8 bases for V and 8 bases for J; bases not matched to a gene: 9. CDR3 length: 14 amino acids. CDR1 MNHNS and CDR2 SASEGT come from the germline V gene. The CDR3 nucleotides are TGTGCCAGCGGAACGGGACAGGGGGCGGGGGGCTACACCTTC. This translates into CASGTGQGAGGYTF.

For the CDR3, the DNA is TGTGCCAGCAGTGAAGCGGCGGGGAGCTCCTACAATGAGCAGTTCTTC. This sequence encodes CASSEAAGSSYNEQFF. The rearrangement joins TRBV6-1 to TRBJ2-1, with a tentative D call TRBD2 (6 bases). This CDR3 is built from 16 residues. V was trimmed by 0 bases and J by 0 bases, leaving 9 bases between them. The germline V gene has CDR1 MNHNS and CDR2 SASEGT.

This clonotype was detected only a few times. This CDR3 reads CASSQSLRGYEQYF. The DNA of the CDR3 is TGTGCCAGCAGCCAAAGCTTGAGAGGTTACGAGCAGTACTTC. The V call is TRBV4-2, the J call TRBJ2-7, with unresolved D. Trimming stripped 2 bases from V and 4 bases from J, with 12 bases between. The CDR3 sequence is 14 residues long. The germline gives CDR1 LGHNA, CDR2 YNFKEQ.

This clonotype was seen only a few times. This chain connects TRBV7-9 to TRBJ2-3; the D gene is possibly TRBD2 (5 bases). CDR1 and CDR2 (germline): SEHNR, FQNEAQ (reference sequence). The CDR3 runs 15 residues. Trimming stripped 5 bases from V and 1 base from J, with 13 bases between. The CDR3 DNA sequence: TGTGCCAGCAGCGCCGAGGGTTGGGGCACAGATACGCAGTATTTT. Its translation: CASSAEGWGTDTQYF.

The sample holds a few counts of this clonotype. J is TRBJ2-7 and V is TRBV3-1; 9 bases align to TRBD2. The CDR3 is 11 amino acids. V shed 8 bases, J shed 7 bases, and the junction held 3 bases outside the gene matches. The germline V gene has CDR1 LGHDT and CDR2 YNNKEL (reference sequence). This CDR3 is CASGLAKEQYF. CDR3 DNA sequence: TGTGCCAGCGGACTAGCGAAAGAGCAGTACTTC.

At least ten counts were recorded for this clonotype. The chain uses TRBV10-3 and TRBJ2-1; 7 bases align to TRBD2. The CDR3 spans 14 residues. The V gene end was trimmed by 8 bases and the J gene end by 7 bases; junction bases not matched to a gene: 11. The germline V gene encodes CDR1 ENHRY and CDR2 SYGVKD. This CDR3 is CAIRGLEDLNEQFF. In DNA, the CDR3 is TGTGCCATCCGAGGACTAGAGGACCTTAATGAGCAGTTCTTC.

The chain links TRBV11-2 to TRBJ2-4; 16 nucleotides match TRBD2. CDR1 is SGHAT and CDR2 is FQNNGV in the germline V gene. The ends lost 6 bases at V and 0 bases at J; junction bases unmatched: 5. The CDR3 spans 18 residues. CDR3 residues: CASRMGLAGGLAKNIQYF. The CDR3 coding sequence is TGTGCCAGCAGGATGGGACTAGCGGGAGGGTTAGCCAAAAACATTCAGTACTTC.